This T cell receptor (beta chain) was identified in a study of Ad26.COV2.S vaccination and SARS-CoV-2 variants. Study-wide context: This donor came from the COV1001 trial of Ad26.COV2.S. General observations from the study: The breadth of spike-specific CD8+ and CD4+ T cell responses after vaccination was reportedly substantial. There was a possibility that the TCR breadth and depth analyses underestimated total T cell responses.

The sample's treatment: 19 received Ad26.COV2.S at low or high dose, single or two shots; roughly five received placebo; per-sample allocation not given. Each sample was drawn 63 days after the first injection (of vaccine or placebo). What was given as vaccine was an Ad26 vector encoding Wuhan-strain SARS-CoV-2 spike. Method: immunoSEQ multiplex PCR; TCRdb's copy keeps in-frame clones and lacks some. The sample shows some 350,000 clones, roughly 88% of them seen only once. The CDR3 has 9 residues. This clone was picked up a small number of times. Antigen: not known. The sequenced sample was peripheral blood, obtained in a trial of Ad26.COV2.S vaccine versus placebo. This clonotype was sampled from a person aged 18-60 years who received the Ad26.COV2.S COVID-19 vaccine or a placebo. The chain joins TRBV21-1 to TRBJ1-5. TRBV21-1 is a pseudogene. CDR3 loop: CASAQPQHF. The DNA of the CDR3 is TGTGCCAGCGCACAGCCCCAGCATTTT.